Listed below are T cell receptor beta chains from one sample, sequenced in a study of T-cell reconstitution after alpha-beta-depleted transplantation in children. TCRdb used MiXCR to reprocess the PCR reads, holding one entry per CDR3 protein. The table lists fewer than 700,000 distinct CDR3 sequences, 13% of them singletons. Sample: PBMCs, mostly from graft donor cells, taken 360 days after TCRalphabeta/CD19-depleted stem cell transplant. Every receptor here comes from a male patient aged 10-17 years who had a stem cell transplant for acute myeloid leukemia, so the T cells may come from the graft donor. Both conserved end residues are part of each CDR3. The D gene is left open where the match is weak. Clone size appears in some rows only: once, few, many, or a class for an expanded clone.

CDR3nt,CDR3aa,v_gene,j_gene,abundance,d_gene
TGTGCCAGCAGCCTCGGGACCCGACTCAATGAGCAGTTCTTC,CASSLGTRLNEQFF,TRBV7-2,TRBJ2-1,.,.
TGCAGTGCTAATGCCGGGACTAGCGGGAGGGCCTACGAGCAGTACTTC,CSANAGTSGRAYEQYF,TRBV20-1,TRBJ2-7,few,TRBD2
TGCGCCAGCAGCTTGCGGCTAGCGGGAGCCACAGAGACCCAGTACTTC,CASSLRLAGATETQYF,TRBV5-1,TRBJ2-5,.,TRBD2
TGTGCCAGCAGCCAAGATAGATGGTTCTCTGGGCAGTACTTC,CASSQDRWFSGQYF,TRBV3-1,TRBJ2-7,.,.
TGTGCCACCAGCACCGTCAACTCCTACGAGCAGTACTTC,CATSTVNSYEQYF,TRBV15,TRBJ2-7,.,.
TGTGCCAGCAGTTACTCGACCGGGTTTGGGGCTGACGGGCCCCAGCATTTT,CASSYSTGFGADGPQHF,TRBV6-2/TRBV6-3,TRBJ1-5,few,.
TGTGCCAGCAGTACAGGGAACCAACGGTTCAAGTACTTC,CASSTGNQRFKYF,TRBV6-2/TRBV6-3,TRBJ2-7,.,.
TGTGCCAGCAGCTTACAGGGGCAGGGGAGAGGAAACATTCAGTACTTC,CASSLQGQGRGNIQYF,TRBV7-9,TRBJ2-4,.,.
TGCAGTGCCTGGGACTCTTGGACCGAGCAGTACTTC,CSAWDSWTEQYF,TRBV20-1,TRBJ2-7,few,.
TGCAGTGCAAGACAGGGGGTAGAGACCCAGTACTTC,CSARQGVETQYF,TRBV20-1,TRBJ2-5,few,TRBD1
TGTGCCAGCAGCCCTTTGGGAGAGTGGGAAAAACTGTTTTTT,CASSPLGEWEKLFF,TRBV4-2,TRBJ1-4,.,.